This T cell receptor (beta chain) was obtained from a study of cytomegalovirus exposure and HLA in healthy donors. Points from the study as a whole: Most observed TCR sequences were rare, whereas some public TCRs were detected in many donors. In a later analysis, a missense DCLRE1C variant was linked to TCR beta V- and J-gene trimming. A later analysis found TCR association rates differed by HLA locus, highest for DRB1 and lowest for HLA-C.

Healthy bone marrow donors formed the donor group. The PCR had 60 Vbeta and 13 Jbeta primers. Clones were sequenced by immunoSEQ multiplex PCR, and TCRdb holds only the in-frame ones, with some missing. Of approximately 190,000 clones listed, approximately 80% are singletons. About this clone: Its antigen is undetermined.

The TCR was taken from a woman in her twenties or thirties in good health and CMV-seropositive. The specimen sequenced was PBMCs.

The CDR3 DNA follows: TGCGCCAGCAGCCCCGGGAGCACTCAAAACATTCAGTACTTC. Translating gives CASSPGSTQNIQYF. The rearrangement links TRBV4-1 to TRBJ2-4; D might be TRBD2 (6 bases). V was pared by 4 bases and J by 5 bases, with 12 bases between. Germline CDR1 MGHRA, CDR2 YSYEKL. The CDR3 extends over 14 amino acids.